What follows are 31 T cell receptor beta chains derived from one specimen sequenced in a study of T cells in Graves' hyperthyroidism and ophthalmopathy. RNA transcripts gave rise to amplified TCR beta CDR3 regions. TCR CDR3 regions were first amplified by RT-PCR with HTBI primers. TCRdb reprocessed the multiplex PCR reads with MiXCR, giving one entry per CDR3 protein. The sample has about 210,000 distinct CDR3 sequences; 18% are singletons. Material for sequencing was blood. The receptors originated from a man aged 35-49 years with Graves' hyperthyroidism.

Points on this clonotype: At one end, the junction sequence differs from germline, possibly due to a read error. This chain uses TRBV7-9 with TRBJ2-6, with TRBD1 as a possible D gene (5 bases). This CDR3 comprises 16 residues. Germline V gene sequence: CDR1 SEHNR, CDR2 FQNEAQ (reference sequence). DNA of the CDR3: TGTGCCAACAGCTTAGTTGGCAGGGCTGGGGCCAACGTCCTAACTTTC. Residues: CANSLVGRAGANVLTF.

Many counts were recorded for this clonotype. The chain links TRBV7-9 to TRBJ2-7; 8 bases agree with TRBD1. V trimming: 4 bases; J trimming: 2 bases; junction bases outside the gene matches: 7. The CDR3 runs 15 residues. Germline-derived CDR1 and CDR2 are SEHNR and FQNEAQ (reference sequence). The CDR3 sequence: CASSSGQVIPYEQYF. The CDR3 bases are TGTGCCAGCAGCTCGGGACAGGTCATACCCTACGAGCAGTACTTC.

The CDR3 here is CASSEHGEPYNEQFF. CDR3 nucleotide sequence: TGTGCCAGCAGTGAACACGGGGAACCTTACAATGAGCAGTTCTTC. The chain recombines TRBV6-1 with TRBJ2-1, with a weak D call TRBD2 (5 bases). Germline CDR1 MNHNS, CDR2 SASEGT. There are 15 residues in the CDR3. Deletions cut 2 bases from V and 4 bases from J, with 12 bases between.

This clonotype was detected once. A much larger clone lies one base from this, so it may be a read error. The gene calls are TRBV20-1 and TRBJ2-1; 10 bases line up with TRBD1. The junction had 1 base not matched to a gene; V was cut back by 1 base and J by 1 base. This CDR3 comprises 15 residues. Germline CDR1 DFQATT, CDR2 SNEGSKA (reference sequence). The CDR3 nucleotides are TGCAGTGCTAGAGGGACAGGGGGATCCTACAATGAGCAGTTCTTC. It codes for CSARGTGGSYNEQFF.

Many counts were recorded for this clonotype. CDR3 bases: TGTGCCAGCAGTTTAGTGGGGCTAGCGAGTTACAATGAGCAGTTCTTC. Encoded protein: CASSLVGLASYNEQFF. V usage is TRBV27 and J usage is TRBJ2-1; a possible D gene is TRBD2 (6 bases). Looked up from germline, CDR1 is MNHEY and CDR2 is SMNVEV (reference sequence). The CDR3 has 16 residues. V was trimmed by 2 bases and J by 4 bases, leaving 15 bases between them.

In its sample, this clonotype was seen many times. The rearrangement uses TRBV5-1 and TRBJ1-1; perhaps TRBD1 as D (5 bases). Trimming stripped 2 bases from V and 0 bases from J, with 11 bases between. The CDR3 totals 15 residues. Germline CDR1 and CDR2: SGHRS and YFSETQ. In DNA, the CDR3 is TGCGCCAGCAGCTTCACGGGGGGTGTGAACACTGAAGCTTTCTTT. Translating it yields CASSFTGGVNTEAFF. Looking up the rest from reference TRBV5-1 and TRBJ1-1 gives the full variable domain: KAGVTQTPRYLIKTRGQQVTLSCSPISGHRSVSWYQQTPGQGLQFLFEYFSETQRNKGNFPGRFSGRQFSNSRSEMNVSTLELGDSALYLCASSFTGGVNTEAFFGQGTRLTVV.

J is TRBJ1-2 and V is TRBV7-9; D uncertain. V shed 4 bases and J shed 2 bases, with 14 bases lying between them. CDR3 length equals 15 residues. Germline CDR1 is SEHNR and CDR2 is FQNEAQ (reference sequence). CDR3 loop: CASSSNLARNYGYTF. CDR3 in DNA: TGTGCCAGCAGCTCGAACCTCGCGCGAAACTATGGCTACACCTTC.

Regarding this clonotype: A read error may be the cause here, since a much bigger clone is one base away. CDR3 DNA sequence: TGCACCAGCAGCTTGCTAGGGACCCAAGAGACCCAGTACTTC. Translating it yields CTSSLLGTQETQYF. The rearrangement uses TRBV5-1 and TRBJ2-5, with D perhaps matching TRBD1 or TRBD2 (5 bases each). The CDR3 is made up of 14 amino acids. CDR1 and CDR2 (germline): SGHRS, YFSETQ. Variable domain in full (rest from reference TRBV5-1 and TRBJ2-5): KAGVTQTPRYLIKTRGQQVTLSCSPISGHRSVSWYQQTPGQGLQFLFEYFSETQRNKGNFPGRFSGRQFSNSRSEMNVSTLELGDSALYLCTSSLLGTQETQYFGPGTRLLVL.

With respect to this clonotype: An end of the junction does not agree with germline; a read error may underlie this. This sequence joins TRBV5-1 and TRBJ1-1; tentative D call: TRBD1 (5 bases). The germline gives CDR1 SGHRS, CDR2 YFSETQ. CDR3 length equals 15 residues. The CDR3 here is CTSSSLGGTNTEAFF. CDR3 DNA: TGCACCAGCAGCTCTCTGGGGGGAACGAACACTGAAGCTTTCTTT.

This clonotype has only a few counts. The chain links TRBV20-1 to TRBJ1-4; D is perhaps TRBD1 (5 bases). Trimming removed 0 bases from V and 8 bases from J, with 13 bases in between. Germline assignment: CDR1 DFQATT and CDR2 SNEGSKA (reference sequence). The CDR3 totals 14 residues. The CDR3 loop is CSARDFREGEKLFF. DNA for the CDR3: TGCAGTGCTAGAGATTTCAGGGAAGGCGAAAAACTGTTTTTT.

This clonotype was seen at least ten times. V is TRBV2 and J is TRBJ1-6; the D is unclear. Germline CDR1 SNHLY, CDR2 FYNNEI. CDR3 size: 17 residues. The ends were cut back, 4 bases at V and 5 bases at J, with 18 bases in the middle. CDR3 DNA sequence: TGTGCCAGCAGTGGGAGCACCGACGGAGAGAATAATTCACCCCTCCACTTT. It encodes CASSGSTDGENNSPLHF.

This clonotype was seen at least ten times. This chain connects TRBV27 to TRBJ1-1; D call uncertain. From germline, CDR1 is MNHEY and CDR2 SMNVEV (reference sequence). Deletions cut 9 bases from V and 0 bases from J, with 8 bases between. This CDR3 is built from 12 residues. In nucleotides, the CDR3 is TGTGCCAGTAAGTCCCTGAACACTGAAGCTTTCTTT. This sequence encodes CASKSLNTEAFF.

This clonotype was observed at least ten times. The chain carries TRBV6-2 or TRBV6-3 and TRBJ1-3; D remains ambiguous. V lost 7 bases to trimming and J lost 0 bases, with 10 bases between them. This CDR3 has 14 residues. The germline V gene encodes CDR1 MNHEY and CDR2 SVGEGT. In nucleotides, the CDR3 is TGTGCCAGCAAAACGGACGGCTCTGGAAACACCATATATTTT. Its protein is CASKTDGSGNTIYF.

This clonotype has at least ten counts. The J gene is TRBJ2-6, the V gene TRBV15; maybe TRBD2 (5 bases). Germline V gene lookup returns CDR1 LNHNV and CDR2 YYDKDF (reference sequence). The CDR3 runs 16 residues. V was trimmed by 1 base and J by 2 bases, leaving 9 bases between them. CDR3 loop: CATSRVRVTGANVLTF. The CDR3, as DNA: TGTGCCACCAGCAGAGTGCGGGTTACTGGGGCCAACGTCCTGACTTTC.

This clonotype was found many times. V gene TRBV5-1 combines with J gene TRBJ2-1, with D unclear. The V end was cut by 6 bases, the J end by 2 bases, with 15 bases between. Germline-derived CDR1 and CDR2 are SGHRS and YFSETQ. The CDR3 has 15 residues. For the CDR3, the DNA is TGCGCCAGCACTCTCATACCCGGAACCTACAATGAGCAGTTCTTC. It codes for CASTLIPGTYNEQFF.

This clonotype was counted ten times or more. V gene TRBV28 combines with J gene TRBJ1-5; 9 bases are shared with TRBD1. J was trimmed by 4 bases and V by 4 bases; bases with no gene match: 8. Germline-derived CDR1 and CDR2 are MDHEN and SYDVKM. There are 16 residues in the CDR3. Here the CDR3 reads CASSSLGTGKNQPQHF. DNA for the CDR3: TGTGCCAGCAGTTCCTTGGGGACAGGGAAAAATCAGCCCCAGCATTTT.

A few counts support this clonotype. A much larger clone is a single base away; this may be a read error. Here the CDR3 omits its conserved ending phenylalanine or tryptophan, so a read error is the likely source. This chain links TRBV28 with TRBJ2-7; 8 bases are a match to TRBD1. Germline values: CDR1 MDHEN, CDR2 SYDVKM. V was pared by 5 bases and J by 1 base, with 7 bases of the junction left unmatched. The CDR3 consists of 15 residues. The CDR3 loop is CASSVLQGESYEQYS. The CDR3 nucleotides are TGTGCCAGCAGTGTATTACAGGGGGAATCCTACGAGCAGTACTCC.

This chain joins TRBV7-9 and TRBJ2-5; unclear D gene. CDR3 size: 12 residues. Germline loops: CDR1 SEHNR, CDR2 FQNEAQ (reference sequence). V was shortened by 7 bases and J by 5 bases, with 11 bases between the two germline ends. The CDR3 DNA reads as TGTGCCAGCACCCAAAGCACGGAGACCCAGTACTTC. It codes for CASTQSTETQYF. Supplemented by reference TRBV7-9 and TRBJ2-5, the full variable domain reads DTGVSQNPRHKITKRGQNVTFRCDPISEHNRLYWYRQTLGQGPEFLTYFQNEAQLEKSRLLSDRFSAERPKGSFSTLEIQRTEQGDSAMYLCASTQSTETQYFGPGTRLLVL.

This clonotype showed up many times. This chain connects TRBV7-8 to TRBJ2-2; 9 nucleotides agree with TRBD2. The germline CDR1 and CDR2 sequences are SGHVS and FQNEAQ. The V gene end was trimmed by 8 bases and the J gene end by 4 bases; junction bases not matched to a gene: 5. This CDR3 has 14 amino acids. DNA for the CDR3: TGTGCCAGCTTAGCGGGGGTGATCACCGGGGAGCTGTTTTTT. The encoded protein is CASLAGVITGELFF.

This clonotype was recorded at least ten times. This chain links TRBV7-2 with TRBJ2-7, with D tentatively TRBD1 (6 bases). The CDR3 length is 14 residues. CDR1 is SGHTA, CDR2 FQGNSA, per germline. V lost 0 bases and J lost 2, with 8 bases in between. Here the CDR3 reads CASSLAGATYEQYF. CDR3 DNA: TGTGCCAGCAGCTTAGCGGGGGCCACCTACGAGCAGTACTTC.

This clonotype was counted at least ten times. The rearrangement uses TRBV24-1 and TRBJ2-7; TRBD1 matches 7 bases. Germline CDR1 is KGHDR and CDR2 is SFDVKD. With V trimmed by 10 bases and J by 3 bases, 5 bases remained unmatched. The CDR3 has 12 amino acids. The CDR3: CATMDRFYEQYF. In DNA, the CDR3 is TGTGCCACTATGGACAGGTTCTACGAGCAGTACTTC.

This chain joins TRBV7-8 and TRBJ2-5, with 12 bases that match TRBD2. Germline CDR1 reads SGHVS; CDR2 reads FQNEAQ. The CDR3 runs to 16 residues. The V segment lost 5 bases and the J segment 5 bases; nucleotides outside the gene matches: 9. CDR3 region: CASSRTLAGGGETQYF. CDR3 coding DNA: TGTGCCAGCAGCCGAACACTAGCGGGGGGAGGGGAGACCCAGTACTTC. Drawing the rest from reference TRBV7-8 and TRBJ2-5, the complete variable domain is GAGVSQSPRYKVAKRGQDVALRCDPISGHVSLFWYQQALGQGPEFLTYFQNEAQLDKSGLPSDRFFAERPEGSVSTLKIQRTQQEDSAVYLCASSRTLAGGGETQYFGPGTRLLVL.

This clonotype was counted ten times or more. The V call is TRBV28, the J call TRBJ1-4, with 7 nucleotides matching TRBD1. V was pared by 6 bases and J by 4 bases, with 2 bases of the junction left unmatched. Germline loops: CDR1 MDHEN, CDR2 SYDVKM. CDR3 length: 13 residues. Written as DNA, the CDR3 is TGTGCCAGCAGAAGGGACAGTAATGAAAAACTGTTTTTT. Its translation is CASRRDSNEKLFF.

This clonotype occurred many times. The chain combines TRBV6-2 or TRBV6-3 with TRBJ2-1; unclear D gene. Trimming removed 6 bases at V and 8 bases at J, with 11 bases between. The germline V gene encodes CDR1 MNHEY and CDR2 SVGEGT. The CDR3 loop spans 12 amino acids. DNA of the CDR3: TGTGCCAGCAGCCCCCTGGGTCATGAGCAGTTCTTC. It yields the protein CASSPLGHEQFF.

This clonotype was seen more than once but under ten times. Written as DNA, the CDR3 is TGCAGCGGGATTATGAACACTGAAGCTTTCTTT. It codes for CSGIMNTEAFF. The V and J genes are TRBV29-1 and TRBJ1-1; no definite D call. Germline CDR1 is SQVTM and CDR2 is ANQGSEA. The CDR3 spans 11 residues. V gave up 7 bases and J gave up 0 bases, with 6 bases separating them. The full variable domain, rest sourced from reference TRBV29-1 and TRBJ1-1, is SAVISQKPSRDICQRGTSLTIQCQVDSQVTMMFWYRQQPGQSLTLIATANQGSEATYESGFVIDKFPISRPNLTFSTLTVSNMSPEDSSIYLCSGIMNTEAFFGQGTRLTVV.

V is TRBV20-1 and J is TRBJ2-2; 11 bases are shared with TRBD2. The trim removed 6 bases at V and 2 bases at J, leaving 14 bases unmatched. The CDR3 spans 18 residues. Germline V lookup: CDR1 DFQATT, CDR2 SNEGSKA (reference sequence). The DNA of the CDR3 is TGCAGTGCGAGGGGGAGGGTAGCGGGGGGGCGAAACACCGGGGAGCTGTTTTTT. Translation gives CSARGRVAGGRNTGELFF.

CDR3 in DNA: TGCAGCGTTGGGGAGACATTAACCACAGATACGCAGTATTTT. The encoded protein is CSVGETLTTDTQYF. The gene calls are TRBV29-1 and TRBJ2-3; D perhaps matches TRBD2 (5 bases). Germline lookup yields CDR1 SQVTM and CDR2 ANQGSEA. V shed 4 bases and J shed 2 bases, with 13 bases lying between them. The CDR3 spans 14 residues.

The CDR3 sequence: CASSPSTGASGYTF. CDR3 nucleotides: TGTGCCAGCAGCCCGAGTACGGGGGCCTCTGGCTACACCTTC. J is TRBJ1-2 and V is TRBV3-1; tentative D call: TRBD1 (6 bases). This CDR3 region has 14 residues. CDR1 is LGHDT, CDR2 YNNKEL, per germline (reference sequence). Trimming took 4 bases from V and 7 from J, leaving 16 bases between them.

The chain links TRBV24-1 to TRBJ2-3; a possible D gene is TRBD2 (7 bases). Germline lookup yields CDR1 KGHDR and CDR2 SFDVKD. The V and J ends lost 1 base and 0 bases respectively, with 10 bases between them. The CDR3 runs 16 residues. The CDR3 is CATSDLGGVSTDTQYF. DNA for the CDR3: TGTGCCACCAGTGATTTAGGGGGGGTTAGCACAGATACGCAGTATTTT.

In its sample, this clonotype was seen a few times. This chain uses TRBV4-2 with TRBJ2-1; 11 bases are a match to TRBD2. The length of the CDR3 is 19 residues. Germline trimming cut 1 base from V and 0 bases from J; bases unmatched to any gene: 8. CDR1 LGHNA and CDR2 YNFKEQ come from the germline V gene. The chain's CDR3 is CASSQGTSGRMSSYNEQFF. Written as DNA, the CDR3 is TGTGCCAGCAGCCAAGGGACTAGCGGGCGGATGAGCTCCTACAATGAGCAGTTCTTC.

The chain combines TRBV10-3 with TRBJ1-1, with D unresolved. V was cut by 4 bases and J by 0 bases, with 9 bases left in between. Germline values: CDR1 ENHRY, CDR2 SYGVKD. This CDR3 region has 14 residues. The DNA of the CDR3 is TGTGCCATCAGTGCCCAGAACATGAACACTGAAGCTTTCTTT. Translating gives CAISAQNMNTEAFF.